The 3 T cell receptor beta chains below were found in one sample sequenced in a study of blood T cell repertoires in COVID-19. Sequencing used immunoSEQ multiplex PCR; TCRdb keeps in-frame clones, though not all of them. The data show some 250,000 clones, with about 86% seen just once and approximately 3% held by the top ten. Sequencing was carried out using peripheral blood. The origin of the receptors is a woman in her 30s who had recovered from COVID-19.

The genes are TRBV5-6 and TRBJ2-5; 7 positions agree with TRBD2. V lost 0 bases to trimming and J lost 4 bases; unmatched junction nucleotides: 6. The germline CDR1 and CDR2 sequences are SGHDT and YYEEEE. The CDR3 covers 15 residues. CDR3 amino acids: CASSLAPGTTETQYF. CDR3 sequence (DNA): TGTGCCAGCAGCTTGGCGCCCGGGACTACAGAGACCCAGTACTTC.

The DNA of the CDR3 is TGTGCCAGCAGCTCAACTAGCGTCACAGATACGCAGTATTTT. As protein: CASSSTSVTDTQYF. This chain uses TRBV5-4 with TRBJ2-3; TRBD2 agrees at 7 bases. The germline CDR1 and CDR2 sequences are SGHNT and YYREEE (reference sequence). The trim removed 3 bases at V and 2 bases at J, leaving 3 bases unmatched. This CDR3 region has 14 residues.

The chain links TRBV6-2 or TRBV6-3 to TRBJ2-3, with 7 bases fitting TRBD1. V dropped 6 bases and J dropped 2; count of bases not matched to a gene: 8. Germline V CDR1 and CDR2: MNHEY, SVGEGT. The CDR3 spans 15 residues. The CDR3 is CASSMTGLPTDTQYF. CDR3 nucleotides: TGTGCCAGCAGCATGACAGGGCTCCCCACAGATACGCAGTATTTT.